Each of the 20 T cell receptor beta chains below was sequenced from the same sample in a study of T cell changes during pregnancy in multiple sclerosis. The protocol was immunoSEQ multiplex PCR, while the TCRdb copy is restricted to in-frame clones and leaves out a portion. The table records under 25,000 clones, about 90% of them present only once. The starting material was CD8+ T cells from peripheral blood mononuclear cells, obtained after pregnancy. These receptors all come from a female donor with multiple sclerosis, enrolled in a pregnancy study.

The chain employs TRBV6-1 and TRBJ2-5; 10 bases fit TRBD2. The germline V gene encodes CDR1 MNHNS and CDR2 SASEGT. This CDR3 is built from 15 residues. Trimming at V came to 2 bases and at J to 4 bases, leaving 4 bases not matched to a gene. The CDR3: CASSETAGGPETQYF. The DNA of the CDR3 is TGTGCCAGCAGTGAAACAGCGGGAGGGCCAGAGACCCAGTACTTC.

The chain recombines TRBV30 with TRBJ2-5, with unresolved D. V lost 2 bases, J lost 11 bases, and 18 bases lay in between. The germline V gene encodes CDR1 GTSNPN and CDR2 SVGIG (reference sequence). The CDR3 consists of 13 residues. CDR3 sequence (DNA): TGTGCCTGGAGTTCTGACACGAGTGAAGAGCAGTACTTC. As protein: CAWSSDTSEEQYF.

The V gene is TRBV9, the J gene TRBJ2-2; TRBD2 aligns across 10 bases. Trimming took 5 bases from V and 2 from J; bases not matched to a gene: 12. CDR3 length equals 18 residues. The germline V gene encodes CDR1 SGDLS and CDR2 YYNGEE. The CDR3 protein is CASSLDISGRSNTGELFF. The CDR3 DNA sequence: TGTGCCAGCAGTCTCGACATTAGCGGGAGGAGTAACACCGGGGAGCTGTTTTTT.

The chain joins TRBV9 to TRBJ2-2; the D is unclear. CDR3 length equals 16 residues. Per germline, CDR1 SGDLS and CDR2 YYNGEE. Trimming stripped 3 bases from V and 1 base from J, with 13 bases between. The CDR3 DNA reads as TGTGCCAGCAGCGCCACCCGACACCAGAACACCGGGGAGCTGTTTTTT. Its protein is CASSATRHQNTGELFF.

The rearrangement joins TRBV9 to TRBJ2-3; tentatively, D is TRBD2 (7 bases). The germline V gene encodes CDR1 SGDLS and CDR2 YYNGEE. This CDR3 has 17 residues. Between the trimmed V and J ends, which lost 2 bases and 3 bases, there was a span of 19 bases. The CDR3 reads CASSVSGGGAETDTQYF. DNA for the CDR3: TGTGCCAGCAGCGTCTCCGGAGGGGGGGCGGAAACAGATACGCAGTATTTT.

The chain is built from TRBV4-2 and TRBJ2-7; the D gene is possibly TRBD1 (6 bases). The V end lost 4 bases, the J end lost 5 bases, and 18 bases lay between the germline ends. Germline V gene sequence: CDR1 LGHNA, CDR2 YNFKEQ. The CDR3 length is 15 residues. The CDR3 sequence: CASSRWGLPVNEQYF. In nucleotides, the CDR3 is TGTGCCAGCAGCCGCTGGGGGCTACCGGTAAACGAGCAGTACTTC.

CDR3 bases: TGTGCCAGCGGCCTCAGGGTCGATGAGCAGTTCTTC. This codes for CASGLRVDEQFF. The J gene is TRBJ2-1, the V gene TRBV27; perhaps TRBD1 as D (5 bases). The CDR3 contains 12 residues. V lost 8 bases and J lost 8, with 13 bases in between. From germline, CDR1 is MNHEY and CDR2 SMNVEV (reference sequence).

CDR3 loop: CASSQTSALGPYEQYF. For the CDR3, the DNA is TGCGCCAGCAGCCAGACTAGCGCACTGGGGCCCTACGAGCAGTACTTC. The gene calls are TRBV4-1 and TRBJ2-7; 8 bases map to TRBD2. CDR1 and CDR2 (germline): MGHRA, YSYEKL. V shed 3 bases, J shed 2 bases, and the junction held 9 bases outside the gene matches. The CDR3 has 16 amino acids.

This chain's CDR3 is CASSLAGQIYEQYF. CDR3 nucleotide sequence: TGTGCCAGCAGCTTAGCCGGACAAATCTACGAGCAGTACTTC. The V gene is TRBV11-3, the J gene TRBJ2-7; TRBD1 is a possible D gene (5 bases). Trimming removed 1 base from V and 3 bases from J, with 10 bases in between. Germline V lookup: CDR1 SGHNT, CDR2 YENEEA. The CDR3 is made up of 14 amino acids.

The chain combines TRBV9 with TRBJ2-7; 10 bases are a match to TRBD2. V lost 3 bases, J lost 3 bases, and 0 bases stayed unmatched. CDR3 length equals 13 residues. From germline, CDR1 is SGDLS and CDR2 YYNGEE. The CDR3: CASSGLAGYEQYF. CDR3 coding DNA: TGTGCCAGCAGCGGACTAGCGGGCTACGAGCAGTACTTC.

The chain is built from TRBV7-9 and TRBJ2-7, with 9 bases that match TRBD2. CDR3 length equals 15 residues. The V gene's germline CDR1 is SEHNR and CDR2 FQNEAQ (reference sequence). J gave up 2 bases and V 5 bases, and 7 bases lay outside the gene matches. CDR3 DNA sequence: TGTGCCAGCAGCCCCGGGTCTAGCGGGACCTACGAGCAGTACTTC. It encodes CASSPGSSGTYEQYF.

CDR3 protein: CASSFGEGTYEQYF. As DNA, the CDR3 is TGTGCCAGCAGTTTCGGGGAAGGAACCTACGAGCAGTACTTC. This chain uses TRBV28 with TRBJ2-7; TRBD2 might be the D (5 bases). The CDR3 runs 14 residues. The V gene lost 3 bases and the J gene lost 2 bases, with 11 bases spanning the gap. CDR1 is MDHEN and CDR2 is SYDVKM in the germline V gene.

The chain employs TRBV19 and TRBJ2-7; 10 bases fit TRBD1. Germline CDR1 and CDR2: LNHDA and SQIVND (reference sequence). The ends lost 5 bases at V and 5 bases at J; junction bases unmatched: 3. This CDR3 spans 13 amino acids. CDR3 protein: CASSPGTGDEQYF. The DNA of the CDR3 is TGTGCCAGTAGTCCCGGGACAGGGGACGAGCAGTACTTC.

The chain couples TRBV2 to TRBJ2-7, with 7 bases fitting TRBD2. The ends lost 0 bases at V and 0 bases at J; junction bases unmatched: 5. Per the germline V gene, CDR1 is SNHLY and CDR2 is FYNNEI. The CDR3 is made up of 16 amino acids. The CDR3 reads CASSEALAGASYEQYF. The DNA for the CDR3 is TGTGCCAGCAGTGAAGCGCTCGCGGGAGCCTCCTACGAGCAGTACTTC.

The chain has TRBV25-1 and TRBJ1-1; maybe TRBD1 (6 bases). The V gene lost 4 bases and the J gene lost 1 base, with 10 bases spanning the gap. The CDR3 totals 14 residues. The germline V gene has CDR1 MGHDK and CDR2 SYGVNS. CDR3 amino acids: CASSVDSPNTEAFF. DNA for the CDR3: TGTGCCAGCAGTGTGGACAGCCCGAACACTGAAGCTTTCTTT.

V gene TRBV25-1 combines with J gene TRBJ2-5; TRBD1 aligns across 7 bases. Trimming cost V 1 base and J 0 bases; bases outside gene matches: 8. Germline CDR1 MGHDK, CDR2 SYGVNS. The CDR3 covers 17 residues. CDR3 coding DNA: TGTGCCAGCAGTGAATCAGGGACAGAATGGTACCAAGAGACCCAGTACTTC. Its translation is CASSESGTEWYQETQYF.

The V call is TRBV4-2, the J call TRBJ2-1, with TRBD2 matching over 14 bases. The CDR3 extends over 16 amino acids. Looked up from germline, CDR1 is LGHNA and CDR2 is YNFKEQ. Trimming took 4 bases from V and 12 from J; bases not matched to a gene: 11. The CDR3 loop reads CASSPQGLAGVRAQFF. The DNA for the CDR3 is TGTGCCAGCAGCCCGCAGGGACTAGCGGGAGTTCGGGCGCAGTTCTTC.

The chain combines TRBV5-3 with TRBJ1-2; 8 bases map to TRBD1. TRBV5-3 is recorded as an ORF, its role being uncertain. With 4 bases clipped from V and 5 bases from J, the junction kept 13 bases outside the gene matches. The CDR3 extends over 16 amino acids. For the CDR3, the DNA is TGTGCCAGAAGCGGAATTGACAGGGGCCGTCTGTATGGCTACACCTTC. The encoded protein is CARSGIDRGRLYGYTF.

J is TRBJ1-2 and V is TRBV6-5; TRBD1 agrees at 11 bases. The CDR3 extends over 15 amino acids. Trimming took 2 bases from V and 5 from J; bases not matched to a gene: 4. Germline V gene sequence: CDR1 MNHEY, CDR2 SVGAGI. In nucleotides, the CDR3 is TGTGCCAGCAGTTACGGACAGGGGGCGAGGTATGGCTACACCTTC. Its protein is CASSYGQGARYGYTF.

This clone appeared once. This chain links TRBV6-5 with TRBJ2-3; D possibly corresponds to TRBD2 (5 bases). Trimming left V 5 bases short and J 4 bases short, with 10 bases between. Per the germline V gene, CDR1 is MNHEY and CDR2 is SVGAGI. CDR3 size: 13 residues. The CDR3 region has the DNA TGTGCCAGCAGTACACTCGGGGCAGATACGCAGTATTTT. It codes for CASSTLGADTQYF.